The source of this T cell receptor (beta chain) is a study of technical replicates of blood from a handful of donors. Using immunoSEQ multiplex PCR, the repertoire was profiled, and TCRdb retains in-frame clones only, with some absent. Here the sample spans about 59,000 clones, approximately 92% being singletons. Sequencing used PBMCs. The TCR originated in a human donor in good health. Some clones in this sample may be carry-over from other donors' samples.

CDR3: CASGPTSGRVNEQFF. CDR3 nucleotide sequence: TGTGCTAGTGGCCCGACTAGCGGGAGGGTCAATGAGCAGTTCTTC. The J gene is TRBJ2-1, the V gene TRBV12-5; 14 bases are a match to TRBD2. Unmatched junction bases numbered 4, after V lost 6 bases and J lost 6 bases. Germline V gene data show CDR1 as LGHNT and CDR2 as FRNRAP. The CDR3 is 15 amino acids.